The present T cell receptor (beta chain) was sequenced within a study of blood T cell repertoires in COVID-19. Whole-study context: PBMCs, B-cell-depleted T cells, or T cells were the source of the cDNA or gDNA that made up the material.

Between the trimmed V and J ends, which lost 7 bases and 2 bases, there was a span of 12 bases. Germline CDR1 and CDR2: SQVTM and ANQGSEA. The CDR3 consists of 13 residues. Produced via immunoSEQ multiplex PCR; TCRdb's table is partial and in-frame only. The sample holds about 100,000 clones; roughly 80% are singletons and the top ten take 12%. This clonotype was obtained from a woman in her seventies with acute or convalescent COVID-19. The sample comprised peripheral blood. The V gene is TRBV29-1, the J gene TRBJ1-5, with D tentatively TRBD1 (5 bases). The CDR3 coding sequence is TGCAGCGGGGGGGAGGGAGGCAATCAGCCCCAGCATTTT. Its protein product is CSGGEGGNQPQHF.